The source of this T cell receptor beta chain is a study of blood T cell repertoires in COVID-19. Methods used by the authors: Nucleated cell number was recorded as an estimate derived from reference gene primer amplification. Profiling relied on immunoSEQ multiplex PCR, and the TCRdb table lists in-frame clones only, not all of them. Clonal size and the V and J genes are those of that table, whereas D and trimming came from the DNA. The sample lists 220,000 or so clones, 82% occurring once. Residents of about two dozen US areas, aged roughly 18 to 89 years, made up the participants. Membership in each cohort depended on participant-reported clinical history. V was clipped by 5 bases and J by 7 bases, with 14 bases between them. The CDR3 totals 13 residues.

This chain connects TRBV12-3 or TRBV12-4 to TRBJ1-2, with D perhaps TRBD1 (5 bases). Material for sequencing was PBMCs or T cells enriched from blood (not recorded which). The clonotype comes from a woman aged 55 to 70 who had recovered from COVID-19. CDR3 nucleotides: TGTGCCAGCAGTGGAGGGGTTCAGACTGGCTACACCTTC. Its translation: CASSGGVQTGYTF.